Below are 21 T cell receptor beta chains sequenced from a single sample in a study of Graves' ophthalmopathy and Graves' hyperthyroidism. TCR beta CDR3 amplification used RNA transcripts. First-round RT-PCR employed HTBI primers, with a second-round multiplex PCR after it. TCRdb reprocessed the multiplex PCR reads via MiXCR and lists one record per CDR3 protein. The sample lists some 350,000 distinct CDR3 sequences, about 15% seen once, with roughly 2.3% in the top ten. The specimen was peripheral blood. The receptor set was obtained from an adult woman with stable Graves' hyperthyroidism.

This clonotype has ten or more counts. The chain recombines TRBV7-9 with TRBJ2-6, with D tentatively TRBD2 (5 bases). V was trimmed by 8 bases and J by 4 bases, leaving 12 bases between them. This CDR3 region has 14 residues. Germline V gives CDR1 SEHNR, CDR2 FQNEAQ (reference sequence). CDR3 residues: CASGGPGGANVLTF. The CDR3 DNA is TGTGCCAGCGGCGGACCGGGGGGGGCCAACGTCCTGACTTTC.

Ten or more counts support this clonotype. J is TRBJ2-7 and V is TRBV6-2 or TRBV6-3, with 11 positions matching TRBD1. The J segment lost 1 base and the V segment lost 5 bases, leaving 4 bases of the junction unmatched. The CDR3 is made up of 15 amino acids. Germline V gives CDR1 MNHEY, CDR2 SVGEGT. The CDR3 coding sequence is TGTGCCAGCAGTAGGACAGGGGGCGCTTCCTACGAGCAGTACTTC. Encoded protein: CASSRTGGASYEQYF.

In this sample, this clonotype turned up many times. This chain connects TRBV9 to TRBJ2-7; D may be TRBD2 (6 bases). CDR1 is SGDLS and CDR2 is YYNGEE in the germline V gene. Trimming stripped 0 bases from V and 4 bases from J, with 14 bases between. CDR3 length: 15 residues. The CDR3 protein is CASSVATGSGYEQYF. The CDR3, as DNA: TGTGCCAGCAGCGTAGCTACCGGGAGCGGGTACGAGCAGTACTTC.

This clonotype was counted a few times. The gene calls are TRBV19 and TRBJ1-5; TRBD1 agrees at 7 bases. The CDR3 sequence is 19 residues long. Trimming cost V 7 bases and J 5 bases; bases outside gene matches: 23. Germline V gene sequence: CDR1 LNHDA, CDR2 SQIVND (reference sequence). The CDR3 is CASIPSEGDRVDGDQPQHF. The CDR3 DNA is TGTGCCAGTATCCCATCCGAGGGCGACAGGGTCGATGGCGATCAGCCCCAGCATTTT.

This clonotype was detected ten times or more. V is TRBV15 and J is TRBJ1-6; 12 positions match TRBD1. Germline V CDR1 and CDR2: LNHNV, YYDKDF (reference sequence). This CDR3 has 15 amino acids. V shed 3 bases and J 7 bases; nucleotides not matched to a gene: 1. CDR3 coding DNA: TGTGCCACCAGCAGGGGACAGGGGGCGAATTCACCCCTCCACTTT. Amino acids: CATSRGQGANSPLHF.

This clonotype came up many times. The chain links TRBV11-3 to TRBJ1-1; weak D call: TRBD1 (6 bases). Per germline, CDR1 SGHNT and CDR2 YENEEA. The CDR3 totals 15 residues. V gave up 4 bases and J gave up 5 bases, with 17 bases separating them. The DNA of the CDR3 is TGTGCCAGCAGCTCAAGGGGGACGGAGGGAACTGAAGCTTTCTTT. Its protein is CASSSRGTEGTEAFF.

Many counts were recorded for this clonotype. The chain employs TRBV7-6 and TRBJ2-5; no definite D call. Trimming removed 1 base at V and 1 base at J, with 13 bases between. Germline V gives CDR1 SGHVS, CDR2 FNYEAQ. This CDR3 spans 16 amino acids. The CDR3 nucleotides are TGTGCCAGCAGCTTAGAGGCTTGGGGTTTCCAAGAGACCCAGTACTTC. Its translation is CASSLEAWGFQETQYF.

This clonotype was found many times. This chain connects TRBV9 to TRBJ1-1; possibly TRBD1 for D (5 bases). V dropped 0 bases and J dropped 1 base, with 10 bases sitting between them. In germline, CDR1 is SGDLS, CDR2 YYNGEE. This CDR3 is 15 amino acids long. CDR3: CASSVDPGQNTEAFF. The CDR3 DNA is TGTGCCAGCAGCGTAGATCCCGGACAGAACACTGAAGCTTTCTTT.

This clonotype appeared a few times. One end of the junction is discordant with germline, which a read error may explain. The V gene is TRBV29-1, the J gene TRBJ2-4, with 7 bases lining up with TRBD1. The germline V gene has CDR1 SQVTM and CDR2 ANQGSEA. The CDR3 is 12 residues long. The CDR3, as DNA: TGCAGCGTTGACGAGAGAGGGGGCATTAAGTACTTC. As protein: CSVDERGGIKYF.

To note about this clonotype: This CDR3 fails to terminate in the conserved phenylalanine or tryptophan, so it likely reflects a read error. It is unclear where the CDR3 begins or ends on the DNA, so no DNA is shown, and the CDR3 is as TCRdb lists it. The J gene is TRBJ1-2, the V gene TRBV7-9. Germline CDR1 and CDR2: SEHNR and FQNEAQ (reference sequence). With termini counted, the CDR3 has 10 amino acids. CDR3 protein: CASRPDHLQR.

This clonotype was found many times. V usage is TRBV28 and J usage is TRBJ1-1; TRBD1 aligns across 7 bases. The CDR3 runs to 14 residues. V was pared by 8 bases and J by 1 base, with 7 bases of the junction left unmatched. Germline V lookup: CDR1 MDHEN, CDR2 SYDVKM. CDR3 coding DNA: TGTGCCAGCGCCTTCAGGGGGGGGAACACTGAAGCTTTCTTT. This codes for CASAFRGGNTEAFF.

This clonotype was seen ten or more times. The chain carries TRBV9 and TRBJ2-7, with 7 bases lining up with TRBD1. The V gene end was trimmed by 0 bases and the J gene end by 4 bases; junction bases not matched to a gene: 4. Germline assignment: CDR1 SGDLS and CDR2 YYNGEE. The CDR3 loop spans 14 amino acids. This CDR3 is CASSVGGGGYEQYF. CDR3 bases: TGTGCCAGCAGCGTAGGAGGGGGCGGTTACGAGCAGTACTTC.

This clonotype was counted ten times or more. In DNA, the CDR3 is TGTGCCAGTAGTATAGAGGGCGGCTACGAGCAGTACTTC. Translated: CASSIEGGYEQYF. V is TRBV19 and J is TRBJ2-7; D is undetermined. CDR3 size: 13 residues. With 0 bases removed from V and 3 bases from J, the gap between germline ends came to 6 bases. Germline V gives CDR1 LNHDA, CDR2 SQIVND (reference sequence).

Of note for this clonotype: This may arise from a read error, as a much more abundant clone is one base away. This chain connects TRBV5-1 to TRBJ2-2; D is uncertain. Germline lookup yields CDR1 SGHRS and CDR2 YFSETQ. This CDR3 spans 14 amino acids. CDR3 loop: CACSLSIFTGELFF. DNA for the CDR3: TGCGCCTGCAGCTTGTCGATATTCACCGGGGAGCTGTTTTTT.

The count of this clonotype is one. This rearrangement joins TRBV12-3 or TRBV12-4 to TRBJ1-1; D is undetermined. The CDR3 is 12 residues long. V was shortened by 8 bases and J by 6 bases, with 13 bases between the two germline ends. CDR3 sequence reads: CASGRRYAEAFF. The CDR3 DNA reads as TGTGCCAGCGGACGAAGGTACGCTGAAGCTTTCTTT.

The sample holds a few counts of this clonotype. The gene calls are TRBV5-1 and TRBJ2-2; 10 positions agree with TRBD1. Germline V gene lookup returns CDR1 SGHRS and CDR2 YFSETQ. The CDR3 is made up of 17 amino acids. V dropped 5 bases and J dropped 3; count of bases not matched to a gene: 10. The CDR3 sequence is CASRPPGQGIYTGELFF. CDR3 in DNA: TGCGCCAGCAGGCCCCCGGGACAGGGGATTTACACCGGGGAGCTGTTTTTT.

The chain couples TRBV12-3 or TRBV12-4 to TRBJ2-1; 8 bases line up with TRBD2. Trimming removed 3 bases from V and 0 bases from J; junction bases left unmatched: 1. CDR3 length equals 15 residues. This chain's CDR3 is CASSFSGSSYNEQFF. The CDR3 nucleotides are TGTGCCAGCAGTTTCAGCGGGAGCTCCTACAATGAGCAGTTCTTC.

In this sample, this clonotype turned up a few times. The rearrangement uses TRBV10-3 and TRBJ2-7; 11 positions agree with TRBD2. The CDR3 has 15 amino acids. Trimming took 4 bases from V and 4 from J; bases not matched to a gene: 6. Per the germline V gene, CDR1 is ENHRY and CDR2 is SYGVKD. In DNA form, the CDR3 reads TGTGCCATCAGTGGTCCGGGACTAGCGGCTTACGAGCAGTACTTC. Its translation is CAISGPGLAAYEQYF.

This clonotype was observed at least ten times. The rearrangement links TRBV20-1 to TRBJ1-1, with a weak D call TRBD1 (5 bases). V lost 0 bases to trimming and J lost 5 bases, with 13 bases between them. CDR3 length equals 14 residues. Germline loops: CDR1 DFQATT, CDR2 SNEGSKA (reference sequence). Written as DNA, the CDR3 is TGCAGTGCTAGAGATAGGCAGGGTGGGACTGAAGCTTTCTTT. It specifies CSARDRQGGTEAFF.

This clonotype occurred many times. This chain uses TRBV19 with TRBJ2-7, with no clear D. From germline, CDR1 is LNHDA and CDR2 SQIVND (reference sequence). The CDR3 has 11 residues. Trimming stripped 5 bases from V and 7 bases from J, with 9 bases between. In DNA form, the CDR3 reads TGTGCCAGTAGTCCGAGTGAAGAGCAGTACTTC. It codes for CASSPSEEQYF.

This clonotype was found many times. The chain employs TRBV2 and TRBJ1-1; possible D gene TRBD1, 6 bases. Germline values: CDR1 SNHLY, CDR2 FYNNEI. Trimming took off 3 bases at V and 0 bases at J, with 8 bases between the two ends. The CDR3 is made up of 14 amino acids. The chain's CDR3 is CASSEGTLNTEAFF. The CDR3 bases are TGTGCCAGCAGTGAGGGGACATTGAACACTGAAGCTTTCTTT.